This paragraph reports one T cell receptor beta chain. Recovered Cohort 3 donors showed two negative PCRs, clearance, or symptom resolution. With 3 bases clipped from V and 3 bases from J, the junction kept 6 bases outside the gene matches. This CDR3 contains 15 residues. Germline-derived CDR1 and CDR2 are SGDLS and YYNGEE. The sample is drawn from a study of blood T cell repertoires in COVID-19. Overall study: The study drew acute and convalescent COVID-19 samples from the United States, Italy and Spain. From T cells, B-cell-depleted T cells, or PBMCs came the material, which was cDNA or gDNA.

Data came from immunoSEQ multiplex PCR; TCRdb stores just in-frame clones and leaves some out. In the table there are 300,000 to 350,000 clones, 80% to 90% of which are singletons. The TCR sequence derives from a man under 40 who had recovered from COVID-19. The chain uses TRBV9 and TRBJ1-5, with TRBD1 identical over 7 bases. The sequenced sample was PBMCs or T cells enriched from blood (not recorded which). This CDR3 reads CASSGLGTANQPQHF. The CDR3 DNA follows: TGTGCCAGCAGCGGACTAGGGACAGCCAATCAGCCCCAGCATTTT. Complete variable domain (other parts from reference TRBV9 and TRBJ1-5): DSGVTQTPKHLITATGQRVTLRCSPRSGDLSVYWYQQSLDQGLQFLIQYYNGEERAKGNILERFSAQQFPDLHSELNLSSLELGDSALYFCASSGLGTANQPQHFGDGTRLSIL.